This T cell receptor (beta chain) emerged from a study of blood T cell repertoires in COVID-19 (dated by TCRdb to 2019 to 2021). About the investigation overall: Samples covering the acute and convalescent phases of COVID-19 were provided by collaborators in the United States, Italy and Spain. The repertoires were released in a freely available public database intended as a resource for research on the immune response to SARS-CoV-2. Nearly every sample came with metadata listing a de-identified subject ID, COVID-19 status, age in years and sex. Samples were obtained from the ongoing ImmuneRACE study (first 160 participants) and from 1,254 subjects provided by 6 global collaborators. Where available, HLA class I and class II types were taken from metadata supplied by the sample provider and were not determined by assay-based typing. The material from the prospective study consisted of cDNA or gDNA derived from T cells, B-cell-depleted T cells, or PBMCs. Deeply sampled blood TCRbeta repertoires from subjects exposed to, actively infected with, or recovered from COVID-19 were included in the dataset.

Of note for this clone: The antigen it binds to is not known. No much larger clonotype is one base removed from it; base qualities were not supplied.

Samples from volunteer blood donors who had recovered from COVID-19 were contributed by a second Seattle source. The collaborating institutions used their own protocols to collect whole blood in K2EDTA tubes. For TCRbeta analysis, collaborators shipped samples as frozen whole blood, isolated PBMCs, or DNA extracted from either of those sample types. The CDR1 and CDR2 encoded by the germline V gene are SGHRS and YFSETQ. Counted from cysteine to phenylalanine, this CDR3 has 16 amino acids. The DNA shown is the 48-base CDR3, in frame from base 1. At the junction V is shortened by 1 base and J by 9 bases; bases outside the gene matches: 9. TCRbeta CDR3 regions were amplified from genomic DNA using the immunoSEQ Assay, a bias-controlled multiplex PCR. Per the original workflow: The number of nucleated cells in each sample was estimated from the amplification of reference gene primers within the assay. To quantify the absolute abundance of each unique TCRbeta CDR3 rearrangement, sequence reads were collapsed and filtered. For each sample, productive Simpson clonality was calculated as the square root of Simpson's diversity index over productive rearrangements. The immuneACCESS repertoire file appears here via TCRdb, limited to in-frame rearrangements. These files lack a portion of the clones; in checked studies, under half of the deficit traces to unresolved V genes, and the cause of the others is not known. V and J calls and clone size are those listed in that table; D and trimming were worked out from the DNA. The sample includes 230,000 or so clones, with roughly 84% observed a single time. About 2.3% of the sample lies in the top ten.

What the study reported, not specific to this receptor: Clinical and demographic metadata were provided uncurated, with the amount varying by source and participant.

The sequence links TRBV5-1 to TRBJ1-6, with TRBD1 matching 8 junction bases. Sequencing input: peripheral blood. This TCR derives from a man aged 40-49 years who had recovered from COVID-19. The nucleotide sequence reads TGCGCCAGCAGCTTGATTTCGGACAGGGCGGCTTCACCCCTCCACTTT. It translates as CASSLISDRAASPLHF.